This T cell receptor beta chain came from a study of T cells in localized non-small cell lung cancer. Notes on this clone: What it recognizes is unknown.

The assay was immunoSEQ multiplex PCR, and TCRdb's table has in-frame clones only and misses some. The table has about 61,000 clones, roughly 90% seen once; the top ten hold less than 25%. Whole-study findings and limits: It was uninvolved adjacent lung that showed the highest T cell clonality, exceeding tumor.

This CDR3 comprises 17 residues. J lost 0 bases, V lost 2 bases, and 5 bases had no gene match. Germline CDR1 and CDR2: LGHNT and FRNRAP. The TCR sequence derives from a man between 40 and 70 years old with stage I squamous cell lung carcinoma. The rearrangement joins TRBV12-5 to TRBJ2-1; 9 positions match TRBD2. Sequencing was performed on peripheral blood, taken before any cancer treatment. CDR3 region: CASGLRAGGSSYNEQFF. CDR3 DNA sequence: TGTGCTAGTGGTTTGAGAGCGGGGGGAAGCTCCTACAATGAGCAGTTCTTC.